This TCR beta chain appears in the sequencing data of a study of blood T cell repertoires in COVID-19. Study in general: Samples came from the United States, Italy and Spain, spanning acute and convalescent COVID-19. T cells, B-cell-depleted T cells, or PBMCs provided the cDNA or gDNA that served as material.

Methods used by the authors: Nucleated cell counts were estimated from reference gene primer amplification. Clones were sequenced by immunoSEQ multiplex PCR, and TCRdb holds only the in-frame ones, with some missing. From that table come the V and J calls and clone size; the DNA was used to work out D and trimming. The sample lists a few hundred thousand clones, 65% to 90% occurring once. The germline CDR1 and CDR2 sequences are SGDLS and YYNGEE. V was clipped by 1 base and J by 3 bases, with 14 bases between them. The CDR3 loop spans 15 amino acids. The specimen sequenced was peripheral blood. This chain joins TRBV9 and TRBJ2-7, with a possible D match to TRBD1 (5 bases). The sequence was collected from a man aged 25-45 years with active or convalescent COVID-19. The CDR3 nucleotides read TGTGCCAGCAGCGTACAGGGTGGGGCAGGCTACGAGCAGTACTTC. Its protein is CASSVQGGAGYEQYF.